This note documents a single T cell receptor beta chain sequence. As yet, its antigen is unknown. This sample was included in a study of cytomegalovirus exposure and HLA in healthy donors. General study results and limits: CMV antigen specificity was confirmed in vitro for a few CMV-associated chains. Roughly even sequencing depth across donors was the assumption behind the presence/absence analyses.

This CDR3 has 14 residues. Germline values: CDR1 ENHRY, CDR2 SYGVKD. With V trimmed by 4 bases and J by 6 bases, 8 bases remained unmatched. Primers included in the PCR were 60 Vbeta and 13 Jbeta primers. The table came from immunoSEQ multiplex PCR; TCRdb's copy has only in-frame clones and leaves some out. The sample lists more than 85,000 clones, around three quarters occurring once. The source of this sequence is a female donor in good health and CMV-seropositive. The chain employs TRBV10-3 and TRBJ2-7, with 8 bases matching TRBD2. The sequenced material came from PBMCs. The chain's CDR3 is CAISGIGRVPEQYF. For the CDR3, the DNA is TGTGCCATCAGTGGGATCGGGAGGGTGCCCGAGCAGTACTTC.